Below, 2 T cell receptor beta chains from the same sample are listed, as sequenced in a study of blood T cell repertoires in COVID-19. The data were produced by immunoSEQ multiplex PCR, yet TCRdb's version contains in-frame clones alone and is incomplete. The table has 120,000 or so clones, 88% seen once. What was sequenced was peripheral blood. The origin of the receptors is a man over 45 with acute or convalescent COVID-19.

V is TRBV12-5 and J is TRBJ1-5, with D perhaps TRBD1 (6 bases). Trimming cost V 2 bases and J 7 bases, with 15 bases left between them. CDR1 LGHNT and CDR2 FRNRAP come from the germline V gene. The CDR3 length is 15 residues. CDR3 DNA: TGTGCTAGTGGTTTGTACCAAACAGGGAAGCAGCCCCAGCATTTT. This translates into CASGLYQTGKQPQHF.

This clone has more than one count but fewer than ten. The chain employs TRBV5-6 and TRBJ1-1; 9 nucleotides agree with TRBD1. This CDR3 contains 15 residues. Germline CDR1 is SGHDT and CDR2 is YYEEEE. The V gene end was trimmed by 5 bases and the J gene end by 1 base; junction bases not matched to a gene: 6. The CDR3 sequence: CASSFAGQGNTEAFF. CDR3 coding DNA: TGTGCCAGCAGTTTTGCGGGACAGGGGAACACTGAAGCTTTCTTT.